This paragraph covers one TCR beta chain sequence. The antigen remains undetermined. This specimen comes from a study of OX40 agonist ivuxolimab in advanced cancers. Study outcomes and limitations: Antigen specificity of clonally expanded peripheral T cells was not established. Among the nonresponders, some also had low normalized T-cell clonal expansion.

The germline CDR1 and CDR2 sequences are SGHRS and YFSETQ. V was trimmed by 0 bases and J by 2 bases, leaving 11 bases between them. The CDR3 totals 15 residues. Profiled with immunoSEQ multiplex PCR; TCRdb holds only in-frame clones, not every one. Here the sample spans 90,000 to 100,000 clones, approximately 89% being singletons. This TCR came from an adult with an advanced solid tumor such as melanoma, head and neck, liver or kidney cancer. The specimen was CD4+ or CD8+ T cells sorted from blood, collected in a trial of the OX40 agonist ivuxolimab. The chain is built from TRBV5-1 and TRBJ2-5; a weak D match, TRBD1 (6 bases). The CDR3 reads CASSLAQGSQETQYF. The CDR3 DNA reads TGCGCCAGCAGCTTGGCCCAGGGGTCGCAAGAGACCCAGTACTTC. The whole variable domain, filled in from reference TRBV5-1 and TRBJ2-5, reads KAGVTQTPRYLIKTRGQQVTLSCSPISGHRSVSWYQQTPGQGLQFLFEYFSETQRNKGNFPGRFSGRQFSNSRSEMNVSTLELGDSALYLCASSLAQGSQETQYFGPGTRLLVL.